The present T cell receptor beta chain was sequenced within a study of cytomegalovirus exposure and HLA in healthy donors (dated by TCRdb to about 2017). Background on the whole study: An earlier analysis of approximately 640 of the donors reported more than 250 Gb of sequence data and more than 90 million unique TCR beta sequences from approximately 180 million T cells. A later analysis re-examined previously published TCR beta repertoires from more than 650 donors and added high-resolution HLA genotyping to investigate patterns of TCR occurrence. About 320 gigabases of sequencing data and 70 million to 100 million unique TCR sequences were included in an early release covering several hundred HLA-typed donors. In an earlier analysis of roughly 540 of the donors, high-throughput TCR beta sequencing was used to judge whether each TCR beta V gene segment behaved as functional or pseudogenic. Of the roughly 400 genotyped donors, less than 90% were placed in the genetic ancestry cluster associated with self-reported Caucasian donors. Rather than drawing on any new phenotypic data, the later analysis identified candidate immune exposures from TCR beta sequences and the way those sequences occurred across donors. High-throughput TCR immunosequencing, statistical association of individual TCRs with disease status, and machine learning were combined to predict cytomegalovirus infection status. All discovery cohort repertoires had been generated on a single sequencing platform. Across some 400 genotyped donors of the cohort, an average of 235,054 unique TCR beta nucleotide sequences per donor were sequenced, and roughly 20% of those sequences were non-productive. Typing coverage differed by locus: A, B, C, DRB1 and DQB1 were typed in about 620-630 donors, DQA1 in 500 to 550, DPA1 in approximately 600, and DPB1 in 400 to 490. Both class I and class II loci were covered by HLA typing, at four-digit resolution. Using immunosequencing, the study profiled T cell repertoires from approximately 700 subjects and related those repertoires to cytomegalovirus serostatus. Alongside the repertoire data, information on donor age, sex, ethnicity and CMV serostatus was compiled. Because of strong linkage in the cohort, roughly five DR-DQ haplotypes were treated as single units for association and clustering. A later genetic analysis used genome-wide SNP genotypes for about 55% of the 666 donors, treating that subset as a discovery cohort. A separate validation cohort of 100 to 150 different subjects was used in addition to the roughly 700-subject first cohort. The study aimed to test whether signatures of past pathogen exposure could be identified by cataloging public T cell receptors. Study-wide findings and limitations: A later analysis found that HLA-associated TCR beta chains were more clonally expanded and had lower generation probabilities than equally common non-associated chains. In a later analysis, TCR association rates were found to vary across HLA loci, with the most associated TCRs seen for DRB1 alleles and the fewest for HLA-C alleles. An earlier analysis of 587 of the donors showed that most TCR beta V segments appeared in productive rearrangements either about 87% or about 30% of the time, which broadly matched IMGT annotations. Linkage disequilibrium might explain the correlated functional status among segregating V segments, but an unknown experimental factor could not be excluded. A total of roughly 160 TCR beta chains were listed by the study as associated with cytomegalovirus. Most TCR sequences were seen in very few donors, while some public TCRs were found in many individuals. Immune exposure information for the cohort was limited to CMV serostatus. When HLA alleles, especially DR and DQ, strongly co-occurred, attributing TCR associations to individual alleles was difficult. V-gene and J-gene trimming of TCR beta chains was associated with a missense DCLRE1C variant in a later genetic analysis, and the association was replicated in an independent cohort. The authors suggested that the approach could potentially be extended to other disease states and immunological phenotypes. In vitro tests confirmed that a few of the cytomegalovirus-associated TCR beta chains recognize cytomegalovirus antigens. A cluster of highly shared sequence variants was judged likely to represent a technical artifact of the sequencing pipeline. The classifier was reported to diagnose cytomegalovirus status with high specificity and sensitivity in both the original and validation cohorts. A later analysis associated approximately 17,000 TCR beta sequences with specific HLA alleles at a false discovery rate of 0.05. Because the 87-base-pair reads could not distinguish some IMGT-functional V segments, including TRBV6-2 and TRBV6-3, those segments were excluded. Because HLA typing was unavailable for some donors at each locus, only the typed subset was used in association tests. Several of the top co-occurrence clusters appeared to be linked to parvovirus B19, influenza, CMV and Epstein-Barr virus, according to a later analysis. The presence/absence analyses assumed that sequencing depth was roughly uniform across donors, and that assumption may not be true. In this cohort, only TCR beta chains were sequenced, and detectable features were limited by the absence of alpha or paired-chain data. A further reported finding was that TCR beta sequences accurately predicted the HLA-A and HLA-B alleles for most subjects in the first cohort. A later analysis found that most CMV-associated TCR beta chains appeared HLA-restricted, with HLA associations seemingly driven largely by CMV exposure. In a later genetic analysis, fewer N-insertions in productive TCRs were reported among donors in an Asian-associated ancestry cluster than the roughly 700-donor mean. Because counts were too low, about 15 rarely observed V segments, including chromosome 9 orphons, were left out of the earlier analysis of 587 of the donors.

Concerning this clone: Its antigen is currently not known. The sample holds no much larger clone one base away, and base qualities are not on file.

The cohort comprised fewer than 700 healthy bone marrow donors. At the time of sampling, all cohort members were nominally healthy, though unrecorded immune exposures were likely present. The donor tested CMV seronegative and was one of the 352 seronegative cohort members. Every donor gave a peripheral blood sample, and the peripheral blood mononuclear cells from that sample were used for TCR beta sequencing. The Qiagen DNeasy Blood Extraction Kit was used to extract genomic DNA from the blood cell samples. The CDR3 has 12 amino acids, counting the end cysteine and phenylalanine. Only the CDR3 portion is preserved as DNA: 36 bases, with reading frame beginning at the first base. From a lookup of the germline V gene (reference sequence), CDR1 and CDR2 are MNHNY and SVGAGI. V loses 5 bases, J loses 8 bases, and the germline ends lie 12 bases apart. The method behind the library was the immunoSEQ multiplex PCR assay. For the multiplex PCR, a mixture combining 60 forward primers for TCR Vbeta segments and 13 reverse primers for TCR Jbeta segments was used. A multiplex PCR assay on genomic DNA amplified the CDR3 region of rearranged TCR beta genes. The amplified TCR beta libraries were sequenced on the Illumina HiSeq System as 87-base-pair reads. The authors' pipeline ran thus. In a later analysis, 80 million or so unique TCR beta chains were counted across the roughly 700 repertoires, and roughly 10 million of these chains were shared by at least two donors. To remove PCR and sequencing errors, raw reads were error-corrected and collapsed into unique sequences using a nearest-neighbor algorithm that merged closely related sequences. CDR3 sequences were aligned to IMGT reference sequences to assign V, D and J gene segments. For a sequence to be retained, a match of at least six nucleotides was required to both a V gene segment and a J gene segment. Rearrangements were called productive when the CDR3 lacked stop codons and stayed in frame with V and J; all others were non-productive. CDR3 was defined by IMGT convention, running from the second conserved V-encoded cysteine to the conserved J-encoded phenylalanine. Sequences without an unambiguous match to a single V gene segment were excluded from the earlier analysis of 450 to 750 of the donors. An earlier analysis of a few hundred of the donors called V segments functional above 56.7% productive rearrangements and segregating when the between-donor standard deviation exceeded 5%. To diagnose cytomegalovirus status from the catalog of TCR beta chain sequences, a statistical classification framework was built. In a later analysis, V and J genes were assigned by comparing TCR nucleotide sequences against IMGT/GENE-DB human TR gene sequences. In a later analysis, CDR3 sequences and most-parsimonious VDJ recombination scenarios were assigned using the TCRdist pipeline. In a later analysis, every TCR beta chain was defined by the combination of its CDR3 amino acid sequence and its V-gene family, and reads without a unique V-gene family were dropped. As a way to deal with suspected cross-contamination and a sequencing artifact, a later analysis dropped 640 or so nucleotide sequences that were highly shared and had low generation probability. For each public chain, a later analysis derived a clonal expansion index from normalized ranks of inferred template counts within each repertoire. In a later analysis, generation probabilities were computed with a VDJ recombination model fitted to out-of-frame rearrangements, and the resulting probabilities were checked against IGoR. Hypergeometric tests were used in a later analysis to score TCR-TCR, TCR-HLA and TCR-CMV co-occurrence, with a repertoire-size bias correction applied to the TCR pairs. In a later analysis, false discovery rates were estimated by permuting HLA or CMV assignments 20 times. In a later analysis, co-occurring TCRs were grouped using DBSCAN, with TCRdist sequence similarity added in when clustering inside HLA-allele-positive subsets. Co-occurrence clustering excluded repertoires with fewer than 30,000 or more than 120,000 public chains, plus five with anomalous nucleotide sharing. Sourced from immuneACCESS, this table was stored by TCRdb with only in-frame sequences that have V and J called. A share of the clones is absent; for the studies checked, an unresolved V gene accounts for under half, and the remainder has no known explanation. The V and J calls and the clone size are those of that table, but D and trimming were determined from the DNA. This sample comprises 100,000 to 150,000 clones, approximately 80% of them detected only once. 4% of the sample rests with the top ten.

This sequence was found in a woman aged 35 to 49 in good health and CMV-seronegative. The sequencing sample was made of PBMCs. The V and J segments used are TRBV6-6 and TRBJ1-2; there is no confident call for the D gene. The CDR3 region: CASSPDSGGYTF. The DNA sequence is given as TGTGCCAGCAGTCCAGACTCGGGGGGCTACACCTTC.